This entry describes one T cell receptor beta chain. Antigen specificity is unknown. This entry is derived from a study of cytotoxic CD8 clonotypes in ibrutinib-treated CLL. The overall study: The patient breakdown showed around 10 relapsed/refractory and some 14 treatment-naive cases, with about 17 IGHV unmutated. Study-level points and caveats: In sustained-remission versus progressing patients, sampling times differed.

Approximately 2 micrograms of genomic DNA (from cryopreserved PBMCs) were used for TCR beta libraries. Trimming shortened V by 1 base and J by 0 bases, and 19 bases separated the two germline ends. The germline CDR1 and CDR2 sequences are LGHNA and YNFKEQ. The CDR3 loop spans 20 amino acids. The data were produced by immunoSEQ multiplex PCR, yet TCRdb's version contains in-frame clones alone and is incomplete. The sample records about 120,000 clones, more than 55% being singletons. The sequence was collected from a human donor with chronic lymphocytic leukemia. The sample here was PBMCs, taken after 24 months of ibrutinib treatment. This chain joins TRBV4-2 and TRBJ2-6; D might be TRBD2 (5 bases). CDR3 DNA: TGTGCCAGCAGCCAAGTGGTAAAGCTCGGGGTCTCCTCTGGGGCCAACGTCCTGACTTTC. This translates into CASSQVVKLGVSSGANVLTF.